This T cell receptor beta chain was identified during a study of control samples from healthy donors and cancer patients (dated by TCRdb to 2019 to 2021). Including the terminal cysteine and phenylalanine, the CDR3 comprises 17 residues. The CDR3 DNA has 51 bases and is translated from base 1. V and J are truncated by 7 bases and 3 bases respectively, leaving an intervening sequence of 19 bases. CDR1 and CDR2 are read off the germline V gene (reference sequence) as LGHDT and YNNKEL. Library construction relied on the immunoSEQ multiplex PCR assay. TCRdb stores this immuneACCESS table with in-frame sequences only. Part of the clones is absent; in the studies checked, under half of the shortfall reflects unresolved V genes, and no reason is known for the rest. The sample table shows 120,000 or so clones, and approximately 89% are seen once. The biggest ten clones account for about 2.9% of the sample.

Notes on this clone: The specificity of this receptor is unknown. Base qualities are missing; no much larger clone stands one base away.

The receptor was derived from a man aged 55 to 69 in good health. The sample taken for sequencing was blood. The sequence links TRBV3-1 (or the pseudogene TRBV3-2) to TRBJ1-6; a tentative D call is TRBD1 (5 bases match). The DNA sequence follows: TGTGCCAGCAACGAAGGTAGCAGGGAAATCTATAATTCACCCCTCCACTTT. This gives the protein CASNEGSREIYNSPLHF.